This TCR beta chain appears in the sequencing data of a study of blood T cell repertoires in COVID-19. Sequenced by immunoSEQ multiplex PCR; TCRdb stores in-frame clones only, minus some. Among approximately 220,000 clones listed, approximately 80% were seen once. This clone was seen once. This TCR derives from a woman between 35 and 50 years old with acute COVID-19. The sample comprised PBMCs or T cells enriched from blood (not recorded which).

The CDR3 DNA sequence: TGCGCCAGCAGTGAGTCGAGGCTAGCACTTGCCGAGCAGTACTTC. The encoded protein is CASSESRLALAEQYF. The chain is built from TRBV10-1 and TRBJ2-7; possibly TRBD2 for D (5 bases). Trimming took off 0 bases at V and 6 bases at J, with 15 bases between the two ends. Germline V gene sequence: CDR1 WNHNN, CDR2 SYGVQD (reference sequence). CDR3 size: 15 residues.